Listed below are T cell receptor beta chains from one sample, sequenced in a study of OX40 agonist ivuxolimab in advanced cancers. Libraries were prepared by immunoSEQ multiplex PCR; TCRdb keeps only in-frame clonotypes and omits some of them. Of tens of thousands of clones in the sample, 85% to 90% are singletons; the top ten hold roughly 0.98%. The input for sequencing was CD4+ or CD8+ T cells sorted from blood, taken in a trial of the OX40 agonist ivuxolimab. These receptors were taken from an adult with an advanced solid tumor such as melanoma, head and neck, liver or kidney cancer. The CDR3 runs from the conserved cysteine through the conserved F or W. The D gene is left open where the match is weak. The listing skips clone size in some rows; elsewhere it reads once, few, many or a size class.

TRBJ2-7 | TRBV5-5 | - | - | TGTGCCAGCAGCTTGAATAACGAGCAGTACTTC | CASSLNNEQYF
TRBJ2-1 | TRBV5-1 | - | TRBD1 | TGCGCCAGCAGCCCGGGGGCGGGACAGGGGAGCAATGAGCAGTTCTTC | CASSPGAGQGSNEQFF
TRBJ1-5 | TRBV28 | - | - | TGTGCCAGCAGGACCTCTACTGCGCCCCAGCATTTT | CASRTSTAPQHF
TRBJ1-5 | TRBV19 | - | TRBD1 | TGTGCCAGTAGACTGCGGACAGGGGTCCTTGATCAGCCCCAGCATTTT | CASRLRTGVLDQPQHF
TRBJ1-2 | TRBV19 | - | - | TGTGCCAGTAGTCCCCAGGGAGCTAACTATGGCTACACCTTC | CASSPQGANYGYTF
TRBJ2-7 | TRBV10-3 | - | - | TGTGCCATCGGTGAAGCGGGACAGTCCTACGAGCAGTACTTC | CAIGEAGQSYEQYF
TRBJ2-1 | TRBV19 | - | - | TGTGCCAGTAGTATCCTTTCCCGGGGCTTCGATGAGCAGTTCTTC | CASSILSRGFDEQFF
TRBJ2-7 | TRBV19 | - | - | TGTGCCAGTAGTAGGACAGAAACCTACGAGCAGTACTTC | CASSRTETYEQYF
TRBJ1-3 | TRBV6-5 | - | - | TGTGCCAGCCGACCGGGGGGGAACAGTCGAAACACCATATATTTT | CASRPGGNSRNTIYF
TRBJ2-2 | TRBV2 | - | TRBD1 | TGTGCCAGCAGGGGGACAGGGGCGAACACCGGGGAGCTGTTTTTT | CASRGTGANTGELFF
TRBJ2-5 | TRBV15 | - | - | TGTGCCACCAGCAGCGGGACACGGGGGACCCAGTACTTC | CATSSGTRGTQYF
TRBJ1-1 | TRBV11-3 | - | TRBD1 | TGTGCCAGCAGCTCCCAGGGGGGAGGCGGCACTGAAGCTTTCTTT | CASSSQGGGGTEAFF
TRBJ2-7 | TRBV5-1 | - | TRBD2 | TGCGCCAGCAGCTTGGATGGTAGCGGGAGGCTTAAGTACGAGCAGTACTTC | CASSLDGSGRLKYEQYF
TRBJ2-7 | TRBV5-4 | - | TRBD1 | TGTGCCAGCAGCTTGGCAGGGACAGGGTCCTACGAGCAGTACTTC | CASSLAGTGSYEQYF
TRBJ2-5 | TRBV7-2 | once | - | TGTGCCAGCAGCGGCGACAGGCAAGAGACCCAGTACTTC | CASSGDRQETQYF
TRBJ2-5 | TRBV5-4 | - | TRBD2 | TGTGCCAGCAGCCGTACCCGACCGGGACTAGCGGGAGAGGAGACCCAGTACTTC | CASSRTRPGLAGEETQYF
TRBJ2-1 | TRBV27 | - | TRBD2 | TGTGCCAGCAGTCCGAGACTAGCGAATAATGAGCAGTTCTTC | CASSPRLANNEQFF
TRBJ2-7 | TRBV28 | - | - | TGTGCCAGCAGTACTAACTACGAGCAGTACTTC | CASSTNYEQYF
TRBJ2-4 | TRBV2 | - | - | TGTGCCAGCAGCCCGGAGCGCTTAGCCAAAAACATTCAGTACTTC | CASSPERLAKNIQYF
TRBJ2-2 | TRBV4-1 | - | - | TGCGCCAGCAGCCAAGGCGGGACCATCTACACCGGGGAGCTGTTTTTT | CASSQGGTIYTGELFF
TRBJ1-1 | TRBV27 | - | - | TGTGCCAGCAGTTCTCCGGGTTTAAACACTGAAGCTTTCTTT | CASSSPGLNTEAFF
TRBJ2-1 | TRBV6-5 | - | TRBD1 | TGTGCCAGCGGGACAGCCTCTACAATGAGGCAGTTCTTC | CASGTASTMRQFF
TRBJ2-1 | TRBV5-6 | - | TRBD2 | TGTGCCAGCAGCTTGGCTAGCGGGACCTACAATGAGCAGTTCTTC | CASSLASGTYNEQFF